Listed here are 2 T cell receptor beta chains from one sample, sequenced in a study of blood T cell repertoires in COVID-19. The data were produced by immunoSEQ multiplex PCR, yet TCRdb's version contains in-frame clones alone and is incomplete. This table holds over 200,000 clones, roughly nine tenths found once. Material: peripheral blood. The receptors stem from a man aged 40-49 years with active or convalescent COVID-19.

This clone was seen a single time. The gene calls are TRBV9 and TRBJ2-1; 9 positions agree with TRBD2. V dropped 1 base and J dropped 7; count of bases not matched to a gene: 3. This CDR3 has 14 residues. Germline loops: CDR1 SGDLS, CDR2 YYNGEE. The CDR3 DNA is TGTGCCAGCAGCGTACCGGGACTAGCAAATGAGCAGTTCTTC. Its protein product is CASSVPGLANEQFF.

The genes are TRBV6-6 and TRBJ1-5, with D possibly matching TRBD1 (6 bases). The length of the CDR3 is 14 residues. Germline CDR1 and CDR2: MNHNY and SVGAGI (reference sequence). The ends were cut back, 10 bases at V and 1 base at J, with 14 bases in the middle. For the CDR3, the DNA is TGTGCCACCACGGTTACAGGGAGCAATCAGCCCCAGCATTTT. This codes for CATTVTGSNQPQHF.